Below are 20 T cell receptor beta chains sequenced from a single sample in a study of CD8+ T cells in alopecia areata (dated by TCRdb to the late 2010s). This specimen's treatment or condition label, interpreted: oral pan-JAK inhibitor, 5-10 mg twice daily. The protocol used for the library was the immunoSEQ multiplex PCR assay. RNA was extracted from all samples and reverse transcribed into cDNA as template for TCR sequencing. Here the immuneACCESS table is served through TCRdb, limited to in-frame sequences with V and J called. Missing clones are a known gap in these copies; in checked studies unresolved V genes cover under half, and the rest lacks a known reason. For this sample the table gives 180,000 or so clones, of which approximately 49% were detected only once. 10% of the sample belongs to the ten largest clones. Material: CD8+ T cells sorted from blood, obtained around week 52, from a patient treated with tofacitinib. The source of these receptors is a human donor with alopecia areata.

This chain uses TRBV2 with TRBJ2-5; D is perhaps TRBD2 (6 bases). The germline V gene has CDR1 SNHLY and CDR2 FYNNEI. V shed 6 bases and J shed 5 bases, with 16 bases lying between them. This CDR3 has 14 residues. The CDR3 DNA reads TGTGCCAGCAGCCTACGCGGGGTCTGGGAGACCCAGTACTTC. Translation gives CASSLRGVWETQYF. Using reference TRBV2 and TRBJ2-5 for the parts outside the CDR3, the full variable domain is EPEVTQTPSHQVTQMGQEVILRCVPISNHLYFYWYRQILGQKVEFLVSFYNNEISEKSEIFDDQFSVERPDGSNFTLKIRSTKLEDSAMYFCASSLRGVWETQYFGPGTRLLVL.

The chain has TRBV29-1 and TRBJ2-7; D may be TRBD1 (6 bases). CDR3 size: 12 residues. The V gene's germline CDR1 is SQVTM and CDR2 ANQGSEA. V lost 6 bases and J 2 bases, leaving 11 bases between the germline ends. CDR3 DNA: TGCAGCGTGGGGGCCGAGCCCTACGAGCAGTACTTC. This codes for CSVGAEPYEQYF.

V gene TRBV5-4 combines with J gene TRBJ2-1; 8 positions match TRBD1. Germline V gives CDR1 SGHNT, CDR2 YYREEE (reference sequence). The junction had 3 bases not matched to a gene; V was cut back by 5 bases and J by 2 bases. This CDR3 is 14 amino acids long. As DNA, the CDR3 is TGTGCCAGCAGGACAGGGGAAACCTACAATGAGCAGTTCTTC. It is translated as CASRTGETYNEQFF.

The chain carries TRBV30 and TRBJ1-6; possibly TRBD1 for D (6 bases). CDR3 length: 15 residues. The germline V gene has CDR1 GTSNPN and CDR2 SVGIG (reference sequence). Trimming pared 5 bases from V and 7 bases from J, leaving 18 bases between. CDR3 residues: CAWDLRTAMNSPLHF. CDR3 nucleotides: TGTGCCTGGGACCTCCGGACAGCTATGAATTCACCCCTCCACTTT.

The rearrangement uses TRBV12-5 and TRBJ1-2, with TRBD1 identical over 7 bases. Losses at the gene ends were 4 bases for V and 9 bases for J; bases not matched to a gene: 5. Germline assignment: CDR1 LGHNT and CDR2 FRNRAP. This CDR3 region has 12 residues. The CDR3 here is CASGSDRPSYTF. DNA for the CDR3: TGTGCTAGTGGTTCGGACAGGCCGAGCTACACCTTC. Supplemented by reference TRBV12-5 and TRBJ1-2, the full variable domain reads DARVTQTPRHKVTEMGQEVTMRCQPILGHNTVFWYRQTMMQGLELLAYFRNRAPLDDSGMPKDRFSAEMPDATLATLKIQPSEPRDSAVYFCASGSDRPSYTFGSGTRLTVV.

The chain is built from TRBV27 and TRBJ2-7, with TRBD1 identical over 7 bases. J gave up 5 bases and V 3 bases, and 7 bases lay outside the gene matches. CDR1 is MNHEY, CDR2 SMNVEV, per germline (reference sequence). This CDR3 has 14 residues. The CDR3 is CASSFVGGGHEQYF. As DNA, the CDR3 is TGTGCCAGCAGTTTCGTAGGGGGCGGCCACGAGCAGTACTTC.

V is TRBV4-3 and J is TRBJ2-5; 9 bases agree with TRBD2. V was pared by 0 bases and J by 0 bases, with 11 bases of the junction left unmatched. Germline V lookup: CDR1 LGHNA, CDR2 YSLEER. The CDR3 extends over 19 amino acids. CDR3 residues: CASSQDESSGGAYQETQYF. CDR3 bases: TGCGCCAGCAGCCAAGATGAAAGTAGCGGGGGCGCTTACCAAGAGACCCAGTACTTC.

This clone was recorded once. V is TRBV5-7 and J is TRBJ1-1; TRBD1 agrees at 8 bases. Being an ORF, TRBV5-7 has a function that is uncertain. The ends lost 0 bases at V and 10 bases at J; junction bases unmatched: 11. This CDR3 has 15 amino acids. CDR3 bases: TGTGCCAGCAGCTTGGGACCCCAGGGGGCTGATGGAGCTTTCTTT. Protein: CASSLGPQGADGAFF.

This clone showed up just a few times. The V and J genes are TRBV29-1 and TRBJ1-1; 7 bases line up with TRBD1. The germline V gene has CDR1 SQVTM and CDR2 ANQGSEA. The V and J ends lost 2 bases and 4 bases, in that order; junction bases with no gene match: 7. The CDR3 runs 14 residues. The CDR3 loop is CSVERTGAGTEAFF. The CDR3, as DNA: TGCAGCGTTGAACGAACAGGGGCTGGCACTGAAGCTTTCTTT. The whole variable domain, remainder taken from reference TRBV29-1 and TRBJ1-1, is SAVISQKPSRDICQRGTSLTIQCQVDSQVTMMFWYRQQPGQSLTLIATANQGSEATYESGFVIDKFPISRPNLTFSTLTVSNMSPEDSSIYLCSVERTGAGTEAFFGQGTRLTVV.

This clone was observed a handful of times. The rearrangement joins TRBV11-3 to TRBJ2-3; 14 bases map to TRBD2. Germline V lookup: CDR1 SGHNT, CDR2 YENEEA. CDR3 length equals 16 residues. The trim removed 3 bases at V and 5 bases at J, leaving 4 bases unmatched. The CDR3 loop is CASSLGLAGVKDTQYF. DNA for the CDR3: TGTGCCAGCAGCTTGGGACTAGCGGGAGTCAAAGATACGCAGTATTTT.

The rearrangement uses TRBV29-1 and TRBJ2-2, with D uncertain. Looked up from germline, CDR1 is SQVTM and CDR2 is ANQGSEA. This CDR3 is 14 amino acids long. Trimming left V 2 bases short and J 6 bases short, with 13 bases between. CDR3 nucleotide sequence: TGCAGCGTTGAAAGTGGCATGGGGTCCGGGGAGCTGTTTTTT. Encoded protein: CSVESGMGSGELFF.

The chain couples TRBV4-2 to TRBJ2-1, with D possibly being TRBD1 or TRBD2 (5 bases each). This CDR3 is 13 amino acids long. Trimming took 0 bases from V and 10 from J, leaving 10 bases between them. From germline, CDR1 is LGHNA and CDR2 YNFKEQ. Here the CDR3 reads CASSQDFGAEQFF. CDR3 nucleotide sequence: TGTGCCAGCAGCCAAGATTTCGGGGCGGAGCAGTTCTTC.

This clone came up once. The J gene is TRBJ1-6, the V gene TRBV30; D remains ambiguous. The CDR3 contains 15 residues. Looked up from germline, CDR1 is GTSNPN and CDR2 is SVGIG (reference sequence). The germline V and J ends were trimmed by 0 bases and 5 bases, with 11 bases remaining between them. CDR3 in DNA: TGTGCCTGGAGTGTAGAAGGACGGGATAATTCACCCCTCCACTTT. This translates into CAWSVEGRDNSPLHF.

The rearrangement links TRBV18 to TRBJ2-7, with D perhaps matching TRBD1 (5 bases). This CDR3 contains 15 residues. V was shortened by 0 bases and J by 3 bases, with 12 bases between the two germline ends. Germline V gives CDR1 KGHSH, CDR2 LQKENI. This chain's CDR3 is CASSPPPGPDYEQYF. CDR3 bases: TGTGCCAGCTCACCACCGCCAGGGCCGGACTACGAGCAGTACTTC.

J is TRBJ1-2 and V is TRBV4-2; 10 bases fit TRBD1. With V trimmed by 6 bases and J by 3 bases, 4 bases remained unmatched. Germline CDR1 is LGHNA and CDR2 is YNFKEQ. The length of the CDR3 is 14 residues. This chain's CDR3 is CASRTGTGDYGYTF. DNA of the CDR3: TGTGCCAGCAGGACCGGGACAGGGGACTATGGCTACACCTTC.

The V gene is TRBV30, the J gene TRBJ2-5; 8 bases align to TRBD2. Germline CDR1 reads GTSNPN; CDR2 reads SVGIG (reference sequence). Trimming cost V 6 bases and J 4 bases; bases outside gene matches: 7. This CDR3 spans 13 amino acids. For the CDR3, the DNA is TGTGCCTGCGGACGGGAGGGCCTAGAGACCCAGTACTTC. As protein: CACGREGLETQYF. Supplemented by reference TRBV30 and TRBJ2-5, the full variable domain reads SQTIHQWPATLVQPVGSPLSLECTVEGTSNPNLYWYRQAAGRGLQLLFYSVGIGQISSEVPQNLSASRPQDRQFILSSKKLLLSDSGFYLCACGREGLETQYFGPGTRLLVL.

The V and J genes are TRBV7-2 and TRBJ2-7; 7 nucleotides line up with TRBD1. In germline, CDR1 is SGHTA, CDR2 FQGNSA. The CDR3 spans 13 residues. V shed 4 bases and J 4 bases; nucleotides not matched to a gene: 4. CDR3 coding DNA: TGTGCCAGCAGCTGGGGGACAGATTACGAGCAGTACTTC. Translated: CASSWGTDYEQYF.

The rearrangement uses TRBV5-4 and TRBJ2-7; 7 nucleotides match TRBD1. This CDR3 comprises 16 residues. The germline gives CDR1 SGHNT, CDR2 YYREEE (reference sequence). V lost 0 bases, J lost 2 bases, and 8 bases stayed unmatched. This CDR3 reads CASSLARGQSPYEQYF. CDR3 DNA: TGTGCCAGCAGCTTGGCCAGGGGACAGTCACCCTACGAGCAGTACTTC.

The chain recombines TRBV7-9 with TRBJ2-1; possibly TRBD2 for D (5 bases). There are 14 residues in the CDR3. Germline V gene sequence: CDR1 SEHNR, CDR2 FQNEAQ (reference sequence). V lost 3 bases and J 6 bases, leaving 12 bases between the germline ends. CDR3 residues: CASSLVGSGNEQFF. As DNA, the CDR3 is TGTGCCAGCAGCTTGGTTGGGAGTGGCAATGAGCAGTTCTTC. Full variable domain (missing parts from reference TRBV7-9 and TRBJ2-1): DTGVSQNPRHKITKRGQNVTFRCDPISEHNRLYWYRQTLGQGPEFLTYFQNEAQLEKSRLLSDRFSAERPKGSFSTLEIQRTEQGDSAMYLCASSLVGSGNEQFFGPGTRLTVL.

The rearrangement joins TRBV30 to TRBJ2-1; possibly TRBD1 for D (5 bases). The germline gives CDR1 GTSNPN, CDR2 SVGIG (reference sequence). CDR3 length: 11 amino acids. Trimming pared 7 bases from V and 8 bases from J, leaving 12 bases between. DNA for the CDR3: TGTGCCTACGACCAGGGCGATGAGCAGTTCTTC. Residues: CAYDQGDEQFF. The full variable domain, with the rest looked up from reference TRBV30 and TRBJ2-1, is SQTIHQWPATLVQPVGSPLSLECTVEGTSNPNLYWYRQAAGRGLQLLFYSVGIGQISSEVPQNLSASRPQDRQFILSSKKLLLSDSGFYLCAYDQGDEQFFGPGTRLTVL.